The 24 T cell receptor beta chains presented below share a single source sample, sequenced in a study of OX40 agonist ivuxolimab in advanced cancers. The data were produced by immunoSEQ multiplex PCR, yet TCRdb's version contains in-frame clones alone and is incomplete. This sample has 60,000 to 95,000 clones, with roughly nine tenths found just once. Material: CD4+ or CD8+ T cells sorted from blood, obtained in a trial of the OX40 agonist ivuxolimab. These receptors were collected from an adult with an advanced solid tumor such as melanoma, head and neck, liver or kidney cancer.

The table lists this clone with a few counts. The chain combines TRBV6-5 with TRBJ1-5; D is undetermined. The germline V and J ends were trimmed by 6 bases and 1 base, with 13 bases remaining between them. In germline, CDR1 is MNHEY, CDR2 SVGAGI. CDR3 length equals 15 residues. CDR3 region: CASSPYGPSNQPQHF. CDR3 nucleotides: TGTGCCAGCAGCCCCTATGGCCCGAGCAATCAGCCCCAGCATTTT.

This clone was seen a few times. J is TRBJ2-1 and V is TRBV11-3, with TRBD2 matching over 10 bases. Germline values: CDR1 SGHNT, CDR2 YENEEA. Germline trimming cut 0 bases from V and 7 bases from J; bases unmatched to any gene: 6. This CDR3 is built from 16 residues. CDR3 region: CASSLDSGRPGNEQFF. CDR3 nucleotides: TGTGCCAGCAGCTTAGATAGCGGGAGGCCGGGGAATGAGCAGTTCTTC. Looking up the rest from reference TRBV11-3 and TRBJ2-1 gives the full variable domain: EAGVVQSPRYKIIEKKQPVAFWCNPISGHNTLYWYLQNLGQGPELLIRYENEEAVDDSQLPKDRFSAERLKGVDSTLKIQPAELGDSAVYLCASSLDSGRPGNEQFFGPGTRLTVL.

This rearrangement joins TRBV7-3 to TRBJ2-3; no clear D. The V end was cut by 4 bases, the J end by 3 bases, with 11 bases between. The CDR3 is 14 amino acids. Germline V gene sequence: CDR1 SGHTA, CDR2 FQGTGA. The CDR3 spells CASSSQPDTDTQYF. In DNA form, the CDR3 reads TGTGCCAGCAGCTCGCAACCCGATACAGATACGCAGTATTTT.

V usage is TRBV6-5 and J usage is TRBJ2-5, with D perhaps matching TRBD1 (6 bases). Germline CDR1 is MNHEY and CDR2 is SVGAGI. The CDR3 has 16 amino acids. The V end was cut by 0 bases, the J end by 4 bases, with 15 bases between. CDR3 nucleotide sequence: TGTGCCAGCAGTTACTCAAGGACAGCTTTCCGAGAGACCCAGTACTTC. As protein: CASSYSRTAFRETQYF.

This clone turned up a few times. The CDR3 DNA follows: TGTGCCAGCACTGTTCTGGGGGACACTGAAGCTTTCTTT. Its protein is CASTVLGDTEAFF. The chain links TRBV6-5 to TRBJ1-1; tentative D call: TRBD1 (5 bases). Trimming took off 7 bases at V and 3 bases at J, with 12 bases between the two ends. Per the germline V gene, CDR1 is MNHEY and CDR2 is SVGAGI. This CDR3 is built from 13 residues.

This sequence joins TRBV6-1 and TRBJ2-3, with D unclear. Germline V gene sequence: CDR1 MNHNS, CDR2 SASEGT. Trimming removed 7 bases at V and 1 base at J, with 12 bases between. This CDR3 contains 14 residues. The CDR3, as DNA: TGTGCCAGCACGCCGGAGTGGGGCACAGATACGCAGTATTTT. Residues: CASTPEWGTDTQYF.

Here the CDR3 DNA reads TGTGCCACCAGCAGAGATCGTTTCCGAGGGGGTACAGATACGCAGTATTTT. Amino acid sequence: CATSRDRFRGGTDTQYF. The chain couples TRBV15 to TRBJ2-3, with D perhaps TRBD1 (6 bases). V was trimmed by 0 bases and J by 3 bases, leaving 16 bases between them. The CDR3 extends over 17 amino acids. The germline gives CDR1 LNHNV, CDR2 YYDKDF (reference sequence).

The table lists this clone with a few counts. CDR3: CASSQDETEAFF. DNA of the CDR3: TGTGCCAGCAGCCAAGATGAGACTGAAGCTTTCTTT. The J gene is TRBJ1-1, the V gene TRBV4-2; the D is unclear. V shed 0 bases and J shed 5 bases, with 4 bases lying between them. This CDR3 has 12 residues. Germline CDR1 is LGHNA and CDR2 is YNFKEQ.

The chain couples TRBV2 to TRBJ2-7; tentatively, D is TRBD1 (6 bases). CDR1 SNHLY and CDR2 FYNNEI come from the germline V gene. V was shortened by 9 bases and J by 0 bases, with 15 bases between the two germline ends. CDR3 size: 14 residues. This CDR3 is CASRLTGNSYEQYF. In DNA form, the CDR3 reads TGTGCCAGTCGTCTTACAGGGAACTCCTACGAGCAGTACTTC.

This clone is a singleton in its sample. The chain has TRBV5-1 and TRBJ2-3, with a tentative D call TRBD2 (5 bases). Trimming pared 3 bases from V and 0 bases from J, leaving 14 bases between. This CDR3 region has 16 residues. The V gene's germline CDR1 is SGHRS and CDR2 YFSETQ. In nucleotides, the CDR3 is TGCGCCAGCAGCTGGGGTGGAAGCGGTAGCACAGATACGCAGTATTTT. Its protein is CASSWGGSGSTDTQYF.

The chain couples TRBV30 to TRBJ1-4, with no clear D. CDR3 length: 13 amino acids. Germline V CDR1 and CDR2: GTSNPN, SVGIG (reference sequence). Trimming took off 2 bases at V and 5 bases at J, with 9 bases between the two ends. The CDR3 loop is CAWSRTGNEKLFF. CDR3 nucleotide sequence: TGTGCCTGGAGTCGGACGGGGAATGAAAAACTGTTTTTT.

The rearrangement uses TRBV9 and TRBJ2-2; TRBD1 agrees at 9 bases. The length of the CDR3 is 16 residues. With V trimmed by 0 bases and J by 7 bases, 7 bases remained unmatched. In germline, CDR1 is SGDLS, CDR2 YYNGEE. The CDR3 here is CASSVEGGQGFGELFF. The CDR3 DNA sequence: TGTGCCAGCAGCGTAGAAGGGGGACAGGGATTCGGGGAGCTGTTTTTT.

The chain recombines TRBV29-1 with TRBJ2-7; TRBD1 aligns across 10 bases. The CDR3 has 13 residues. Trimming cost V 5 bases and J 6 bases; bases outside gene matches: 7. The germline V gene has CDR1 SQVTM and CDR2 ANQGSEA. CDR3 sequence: CSVHWGQGTEQYF. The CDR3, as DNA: TGCAGCGTTCACTGGGGACAGGGGACCGAGCAGTACTTC.

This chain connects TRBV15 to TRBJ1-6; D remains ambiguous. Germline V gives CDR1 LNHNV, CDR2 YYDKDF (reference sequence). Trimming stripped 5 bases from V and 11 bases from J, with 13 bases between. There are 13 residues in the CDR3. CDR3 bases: TGTGCCACCAGCCAATCCCCTCAGACACCCCTCCACTTT. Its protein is CATSQSPQTPLHF.

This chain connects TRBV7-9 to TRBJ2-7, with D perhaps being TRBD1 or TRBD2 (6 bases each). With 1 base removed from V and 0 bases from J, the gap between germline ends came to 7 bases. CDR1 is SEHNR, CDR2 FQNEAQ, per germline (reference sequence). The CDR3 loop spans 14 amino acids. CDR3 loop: CASSLEGGSYEQYF. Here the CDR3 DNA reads TGTGCCAGCAGCTTAGAGGGGGGCTCCTACGAGCAGTACTTC.

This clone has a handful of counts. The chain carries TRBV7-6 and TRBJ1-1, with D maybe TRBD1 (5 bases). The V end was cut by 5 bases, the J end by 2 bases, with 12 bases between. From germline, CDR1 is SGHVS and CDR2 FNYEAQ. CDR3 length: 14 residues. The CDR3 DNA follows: TGTGCCAGCAGCCTCGGGACTTCAAACACTGAAGCTTTCTTT. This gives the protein CASSLGTSNTEAFF.

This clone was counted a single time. The CDR3 reads CASSTDSYYGYTF. CDR3 sequence (DNA): TGCGCCAGCAGCACTGACAGCTACTATGGCTACACCTTC. The genes are TRBV5-1 and TRBJ1-2, with a tentative D call TRBD1 (5 bases). Deletions cut 4 bases from V and 3 bases from J, with 10 bases between. The CDR3 consists of 13 residues. Germline lookup yields CDR1 SGHRS and CDR2 YFSETQ.

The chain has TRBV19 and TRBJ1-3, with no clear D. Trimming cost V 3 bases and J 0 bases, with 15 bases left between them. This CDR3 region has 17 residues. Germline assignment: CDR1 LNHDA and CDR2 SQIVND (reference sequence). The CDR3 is CASSIHAGKSSGNTIYF. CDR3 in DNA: TGTGCCAGTAGTATCCATGCGGGAAAGAGCTCTGGAAACACCATATATTTT.

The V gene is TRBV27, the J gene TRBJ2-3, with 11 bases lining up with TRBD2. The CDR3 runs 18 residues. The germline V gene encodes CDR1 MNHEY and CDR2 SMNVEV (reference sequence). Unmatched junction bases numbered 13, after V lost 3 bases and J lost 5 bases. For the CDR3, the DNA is TGTGCCAGCAGTTTTGGGATTCCTAGCGGGAGGATGGTAGATACGCAGTATTTT. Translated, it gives CASSFGIPSGRMVDTQYF.

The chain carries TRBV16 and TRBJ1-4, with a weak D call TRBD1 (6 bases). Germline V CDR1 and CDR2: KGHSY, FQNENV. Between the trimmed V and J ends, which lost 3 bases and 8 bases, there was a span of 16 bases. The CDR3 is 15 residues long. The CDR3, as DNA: TGTGCCAGCAGCCAGACCAGGGGTGGAGGCGAAAAACTGTTTTTT. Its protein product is CASSQTRGGGEKLFF. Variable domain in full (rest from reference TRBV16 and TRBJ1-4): GEEVAQTPKHLVRGEGQKAKLYCAPIKGHSYVFWYQQVLKNEFKFLISFQNENVFDETGMPKERFSAKCLPNSPCSLEIQATKLEDSAVYFCASSQTRGGGEKLFFGSGTQLSVL.

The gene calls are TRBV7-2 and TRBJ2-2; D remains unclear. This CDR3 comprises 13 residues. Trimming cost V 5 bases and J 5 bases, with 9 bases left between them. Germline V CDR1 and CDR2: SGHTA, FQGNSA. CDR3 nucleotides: TGTGCCAGCAGCCCCCCCGGGACCGGGGAGCTGTTTTTT. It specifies CASSPPGTGELFF.

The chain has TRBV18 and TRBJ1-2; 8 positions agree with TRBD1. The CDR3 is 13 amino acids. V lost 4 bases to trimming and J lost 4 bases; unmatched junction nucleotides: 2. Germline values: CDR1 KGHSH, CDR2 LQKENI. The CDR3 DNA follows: TGTGCCAGCTCACTGGGACAGGTCTATGGCTACACCTTC. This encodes CASSLGQVYGYTF.

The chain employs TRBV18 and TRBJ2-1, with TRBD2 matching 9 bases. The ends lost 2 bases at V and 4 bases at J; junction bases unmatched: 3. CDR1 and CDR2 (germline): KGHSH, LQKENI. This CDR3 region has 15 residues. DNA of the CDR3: TGTGCCAGCTCACCAGGCAGCGGGGGGTACAATGAGCAGTTCTTC. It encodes CASSPGSGGYNEQFF. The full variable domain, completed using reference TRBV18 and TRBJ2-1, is NAGVMQNPRHLVRRRGQEARLRCSPMKGHSHVYWYRQLPEEGLKFMVYLQKENIIDESGMPKERFSAEFPKEGPSILRIQQVVRGDSAAYFCASSPGSGGYNEQFFGPGTRLTVL.

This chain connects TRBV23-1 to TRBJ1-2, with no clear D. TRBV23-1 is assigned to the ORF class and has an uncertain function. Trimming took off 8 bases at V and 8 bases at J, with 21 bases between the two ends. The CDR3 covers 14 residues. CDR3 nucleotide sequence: TGCGCCAGCGCCCTAGGAGTGACCCGCTCGGGCTACACCTTC. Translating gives CASALGVTRSGYTF.